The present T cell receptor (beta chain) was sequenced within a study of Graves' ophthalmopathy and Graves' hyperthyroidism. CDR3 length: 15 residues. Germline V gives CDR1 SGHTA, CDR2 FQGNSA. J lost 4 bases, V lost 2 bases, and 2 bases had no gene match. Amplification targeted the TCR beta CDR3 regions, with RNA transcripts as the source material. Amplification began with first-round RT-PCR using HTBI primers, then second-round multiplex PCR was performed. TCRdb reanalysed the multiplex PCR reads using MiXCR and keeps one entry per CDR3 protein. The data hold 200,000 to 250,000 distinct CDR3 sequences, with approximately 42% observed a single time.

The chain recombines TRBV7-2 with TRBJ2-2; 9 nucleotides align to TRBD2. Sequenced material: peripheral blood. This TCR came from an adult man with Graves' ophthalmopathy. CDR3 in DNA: TGTGCCAGCAGCTTACTAGCGGGGTCCACCGGGGAGCTGTTTTTT. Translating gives CASSLLAGSTGELFF. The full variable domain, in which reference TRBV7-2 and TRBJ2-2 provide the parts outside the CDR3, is GAGVSQSPSNKVTEKGKDVELRCDPISGHTALYWYRQSLGQGLEFLIYFQGNSAPDKSGLPSDRFSAERTGGSVSTLTIQRTQQEDSAVYLCASSLLAGSTGELFFGEGSRLTVL.